Listed below are T cell receptor beta chains from one sample, sequenced in a study of identical twins. MiXCR was run by TCRdb on the 5' RACE reads, yielding one entry per CDR3 protein. Of 200,000 to 250,000 distinct CDR3 sequences in the sample, 5.5% to 7% were seen once. In addition, the sample was reused for a study of yellow fever vaccine responses in identical twins.

The sequenced sample consisted of memory (CD45RO+) T cells sorted from blood. The receptors come from a woman aged 18-35 years in good health. CDR3s include the opening cysteine and the closing phenylalanine or tryptophan. The order of the fields is V gene, D gene, J gene, clone size, CDR3 protein, CDR3 DNA. D genes are given only for firm matches. Only part of the rows carry a size: once, few, many, or a class if the clone is expanded.

TRBV20-1	TRBD1	TRBJ2-2	few	CSATGQTNTGELFF	TGCAGTGCTACGGGACAGACCAACACCGGGGAGCTGTTTTTT
TRBV2	-	TRBJ2-1	-	CASTMGVGEQFF	TGTGCCAGCACCATGGGGGTGGGTGAGCAGTTCTTC
TRBV5-5	TRBD2	TRBJ2-3	-	CASSLVTSGYTDTQYF	TGTGCCAGCAGCTTGGTGACTAGCGGATACACAGATACGCAGTATTTT
TRBV5-6	-	TRBJ2-5	many	CASSFQQGSETQYF	TGTGCCAGCAGCTTCCAACAGGGCTCAGAGACCCAGTACTTC
TRBV5-4	TRBD2	TRBJ2-5	few	CASSLAKVAGHKRPNQETQYF	TGTGCCAGCAGCTTGGCCAAGGTAGCGGGACACAAGAGGCCAAATCAAGAGACCCAGTACTTC
TRBV3-1	TRBD1	TRBJ1-2	many	CASTAGTGYLGYTF	TGTGCCAGCACCGCCGGGACAGGGTACCTAGGCTACACCTTC
TRBV7-2	-	TRBJ2-1	few	CASSRTVNEQFF	TGTGCCAGCAGCCGGACAGTTAATGAGCAGTTCTTC
TRBV10-3	-	TRBJ2-7	few	CAISESRLEAGKNEQYF	TGTGCCATCAGTGAGTCAAGACTAGAAGCGGGCAAGAACGAGCAGTACTTC
TRBV5-1	TRBD1	TRBJ1-4	many	CASSLDGQVNEKLFF	TGCGCCAGCAGCTTGGATGGACAGGTTAATGAAAAACTGTTTTTT
TRBV20-1	TRBD1	TRBJ1-4	few	CSAQGARRDEKLFF	TGCAGTGCCCAGGGGGCGCGGCGTGATGAAAAACTGTTTTTT
TRBV11-2	-	TRBJ1-1	many	CASSLVRNTEAFF	TGTGCCAGCAGCTTAGTGAGGAACACTGAAGCTTTCTTT
TRBV12-3/TRBV12-4	-	TRBJ1-2	many	CASSFFGYTEGYGYTF	TGTGCCAGCAGTTTCTTTGGGTACACGGAGGGCTATGGCTACACCTTC
TRBV6-5	-	TRBJ1-1	-	CASSSRGGGSHTEAFF	TGTGCCAGCAGTTCTAGGGGTGGGGGGTCCCACACTGAAGCTTTCTTT
TRBV24-1	TRBD2	TRBJ2-1	many	CATSDFGAGGDYEQFF	TGTGCCACCAGTGATTTTGGAGCGGGAGGGGACTATGAGCAGTTCTTC
TRBV6-1	-	TRBJ2-7	-	CASITGTSTYEQYF	TGTGCCAGCATAACCGGGACGTCGACCTACGAGCAGTACTTC
TRBV6-1	TRBD2	TRBJ2-4	-	CASSGTSGGDDIQYF	TGTGCCAGCAGTGGGACTAGCGGGGGGGATGACATTCAGTACTTC
TRBV12-3/TRBV12-4	TRBD2	TRBJ2-3	few	CASSLWGGGPSTDTQYF	TGTGCCAGCAGTTTATGGGGGGGAGGACCTAGCACAGATACGCAGTATTTT
TRBV6-1	TRBD2	TRBJ2-2	-	CASSEASGYTGELFF	TGTGCCAGCAGTGAGGCTAGCGGTTACACCGGGGAGCTGTTTTTT
TRBV12-3/TRBV12-4	-	TRBJ2-7	few	CASSHETYEQYF	TGTGCCAGCAGCCACGAAACTTACGAGCAGTACTTC
TRBV18	-	TRBJ2-5	-	CASSPTSQETQYF	TGTGCCAGCTCACCAACTAGCCAAGAGACCCAGTACTTC
TRBV12-3/TRBV12-4	TRBD1	TRBJ2-6	many	CASRGQNSGANVLTF	TGTGCCAGCAGGGGACAGAACTCTGGGGCCAACGTCCTGACTTTC
TRBV29-1	TRBD2	TRBJ2-1	many	CSVLSSGNEQFF	TGCAGCGTCCTTTCTAGCGGAAATGAGCAGTTCTTC
TRBV7-2	-	TRBJ1-5	few	CASSPPGTGRQPQHF	TGTGCCAGCAGCCCCCCTGGGACGGGGAGACAGCCCCAGCATTTT
TRBV28	-	TRBJ2-1	few	CASSFRGITWGEQFF	TGTGCCAGCAGTTTTCGTGGGATAACGTGGGGTGAGCAGTTCTTC
TRBV6-1	TRBD1	TRBJ2-7	-	CASSPVNLRGPRDEQYF	TGTGCCAGCAGCCCCGTCAACCTCAGGGGGCCCCGGGACGAGCAGTACTTC
TRBV4-1	TRBD1	TRBJ2-5	-	CASSQGTGVETQYF	TGCGCCAGCAGCCAAGGGACAGGGGTAGAGACCCAGTACTTC
TRBV4-1	TRBD1	TRBJ2-7	many	CASSRGGTRNYEQYF	TGCGCCAGCAGCCGAGGGGGCACTAGGAACTACGAGCAGTACTTC
TRBV29-1	-	TRBJ2-3	many	CSVELNLASTDTQYF	TGCAGCGTTGAATTGAACCTGGCTAGCACAGATACGCAGTATTTT
TRBV25-1	-	TRBJ1-1	-	CASTEGTNTEAFF	TGTGCCAGCACCGAAGGGACGAACACTGAAGCTTTCTTT
TRBV7-8	-	TRBJ2-7	few	CASSLGDRNSYEQYF	TGTGCCAGCAGCTTAGGAGACAGGAACTCCTACGAGCAGTACTTC
TRBV13	-	TRBJ2-3	-	CASSRRDSSTDTQYF	TGTGCCAGCAGCCGGCGGGACTCTAGCACAGATACGCAGTATTTT
TRBV12-5	TRBD2	TRBJ2-3	few	CASGLGVLAGSTDTQYF	TGTGCTAGTGGTTTGGGTGTGCTAGCGGGAAGCACAGATACGCAGTATTTT
TRBV12-3/TRBV12-4	-	TRBJ2-2	-	CASSFAGATGELFF	TGTGCCAGCAGTTTCGCAGGGGCCACCGGGGAGCTGTTTTTT
TRBV5-1	TRBD2	TRBJ2-5	-	CASSLVPSGGYETQYF	TGCGCCAGCAGCTTGGTTCCTAGCGGGGGGTACGAGACCCAGTACTTC
TRBV12-3/TRBV12-4	TRBD2	TRBJ2-1	many	CASSLRLAVYNEQFF	TGTGCCAGCAGTTTAAGACTAGCGGTCTACAATGAGCAGTTCTTC
TRBV12-3/TRBV12-4	-	TRBJ2-4	-	CASSLNQNIQYF	TGTGCCAGCAGTTTAAATCAAAACATTCAGTACTTC
TRBV7-9	-	TRBJ1-1	-	CASSQTPADQAFF	TGTGCCAGCAGCCAGACCCCAGCAGATCAAGCTTTCTTT
TRBV6-1	-	TRBJ2-5	few	CASRLRRGSQETQYF	TGTGCCAGCAGGCTACGCAGGGGCTCTCAAGAGACCCAGTACTTC
TRBV24-1	TRBD1	TRBJ2-5	-	CATSAGQGKETQYF	TGTGCCACCAGTGCGGGACAGGGTAAAGAGACCCAGTACTTC
TRBV5-1	TRBD2	TRBJ2-4	many	CASSLGGSLENIQYF	TGCGCCAGCAGCTTAGGCGGGAGCTTGGAAAACATTCAGTACTTC
TRBV20-1	-	TRBJ2-5	many	CSAGTASGETQYF	TGCAGTGCGGGGACCGCTAGTGGGGAGACCCAGTACTTC
TRBV18	-	TRBJ2-6	few	CASSPPGGANVLTF	TGTGCCAGCTCACCACCGGGAGGGGCCAACGTCCTGACTTTC
TRBV24-1	-	TRBJ2-2	-	CATTASGGGTGELFF	TGTGCCACCACGGCGAGCGGAGGAGGCACCGGGGAGCTGTTTTTT
TRBV5-4	TRBD1	TRBJ2-1	-	CASSRQGASNEQFF	TGTGCCAGCAGCCGACAGGGGGCTTCCAATGAGCAGTTCTTC
TRBV14	-	TRBJ2-6	-	CASSRRTLISSGANVLTF	TGTGCCAGCAGCCGGAGGACATTAATTTCCTCTGGGGCCAACGTCCTGACTTTC
TRBV9	TRBD2	TRBJ2-1	many	CASSVGTSGRGDEQFF	TGTGCCAGCAGCGTGGGGACTAGCGGGAGGGGGGATGAGCAGTTCTTC
TRBV10-3	-	TRBJ1-1	many	CAISDPGFTEAFF	TGTGCCATCAGTGACCCCGGTTTCACTGAAGCTTTCTTT
TRBV25-1	-	TRBJ2-1	many	CASSSWTYNEQFF	TGTGCCAGCAGTTCCTGGACGTACAATGAGCAGTTCTTC
TRBV4-2	TRBD2	TRBJ2-7	few	CASSPPGGLGSYEQYF	TGTGCCAGCAGCCCTCCGGGGGGACTAGGATCGTACGAGCAGTACTTC